This is a list of T cell receptor beta chains from one sample in a study of shared clonotypes between healthy human individuals. TCRdb keeps only in-frame clones here, not all; method: immunoSEQ multiplex PCR. The data hold 980,000 or so clones, with 60% to 85% observed a single time. Sequencing was done on a sample of memory CD4+ T cells sorted from blood. These receptors originate from a man aged 18 to 29 in good health. CDR3s include the opening cysteine and the closing phenylalanine or tryptophan. A D gene is named only where the DNA matches it firmly. Expanded clones get a size class; other rows say once, few or many, or leave the size out.

v_gene: TRBV5-8; abundance: few; d_gene: -; j_gene: TRBJ2-2; CDR3aa: CASNFLNLNTGELFF; CDR3nt: TGTGCCAGCAATTTCCTGAACCTGAACACCGGGGAGCTGTTTTTT
v_gene: TRBV15; abundance: -; d_gene: -; j_gene: TRBJ2-2; CDR3aa: CATSRDYPTTGAKGNTGELFF; CDR3nt: TGTGCCACCAGCAGAGATTACCCGACGACGGGGGCGAAGGGGAACACCGGGGAGCTGTTTTTT
v_gene: TRBV7-9; abundance: -; d_gene: -; j_gene: TRBJ2-7; CDR3aa: CASSLALPAGEQYF; CDR3nt: TGTGCCAGCAGCTTAGCGCTTCCGGCGGGCGAGCAGTACTTC
v_gene: TRBV11-2; abundance: -; d_gene: -; j_gene: TRBJ2-1; CDR3aa: CASGGGGINEQFF; CDR3nt: TGTGCCAGCGGTGGAGGAGGTATCAATGAGCAGTTCTTC
v_gene: TRBV21-1; abundance: -; d_gene: -; j_gene: TRBJ2-1; CDR3aa: CASSKGTSGRAHEQFF; CDR3nt: TGTGCCAGCAGCAAAGGGACTAGCGGGAGAGCCCATGAGCAGTTCTTC
v_gene: TRBV25-1; abundance: -; d_gene: TRBD2; j_gene: TRBJ2-2; CDR3aa: CASSATSGYTGELFF; CDR3nt: TGTGCCAGCAGTGCAACTAGCGGATACACCGGGGAGCTGTTTTTT
v_gene: TRBV6-6; abundance: -; d_gene: -; j_gene: TRBJ1-1; CDR3aa: CASTLGAGTEAFF; CDR3nt: TGTGCCAGCACCCTGGGGGCGGGCACTGAAGCTTTCTTT
v_gene: TRBV6-5; abundance: -; d_gene: -; j_gene: TRBJ2-7; CDR3aa: CASSQLRDRDEQYF; CDR3nt: TGTGCCAGCAGTCAACTGCGGGACCGGGACGAGCAGTACTTC
v_gene: TRBV28; abundance: -; d_gene: -; j_gene: TRBJ1-2; CDR3aa: CASSLGFGYGYTF; CDR3nt: TGTGCCAGCAGCCTCGGGTTTGGCTATGGCTACACCTTC
v_gene: TRBV4-1; abundance: -; d_gene: -; j_gene: TRBJ2-3; CDR3aa: CASSLEGGFTDTQYF; CDR3nt: TGCGCCAGCAGCCTTGAAGGGGGGTTCACAGATACGCAGTATTTT
v_gene: TRBV9; abundance: -; d_gene: -; j_gene: TRBJ1-2; CDR3aa: CASSDRGYGYTF; CDR3nt: TGTGCCAGCAGCGACAGAGGATATGGCTACACCTTC
v_gene: TRBV7-6; abundance: few; d_gene: -; j_gene: TRBJ2-3; CDR3aa: CASSGGTDTQYF; CDR3nt: TGTGCCAGCAGCGGGGGCACAGATACGCAGTATTTT
v_gene: TRBV5-6; abundance: once; d_gene: -; j_gene: TRBJ1-6; CDR3aa: CASSLGRRSESPLHF; CDR3nt: TGTGCCAGCAGCTTGGGGCGAAGGTCAGAATCACCCCTCCACTTT
v_gene: TRBV27; abundance: -; d_gene: TRBD2; j_gene: TRBJ2-1; CDR3aa: CASSATKTGLAGGNEQFF; CDR3nt: TGTGCCAGCAGTGCTACGAAGACGGGACTAGCGGGAGGCAATGAGCAGTTCTTC
v_gene: TRBV29-1; abundance: -; d_gene: -; j_gene: TRBJ1-1; CDR3aa: CSVDTGGAEAFF; CDR3nt: TGCAGCGTTGACACGGGGGGGGCTGAAGCTTTCTTT
v_gene: TRBV11-2; abundance: -; d_gene: -; j_gene: TRBJ2-1; CDR3aa: CASSFKSSYNEQFF; CDR3nt: TGTGCCAGCAGCTTCAAGAGCTCCTACAATGAGCAGTTCTTC
v_gene: TRBV2; abundance: -; d_gene: TRBD1; j_gene: TRBJ1-5; CDR3aa: CASDRDRQPQHF; CDR3nt: TGTGCCAGCGACAGGGATCGCCAGCCCCAGCATTTT
v_gene: TRBV7-3; abundance: -; d_gene: -; j_gene: TRBJ2-2; CDR3aa: CASSLGYYTGELFF; CDR3nt: TGTGCCAGCAGCTTAGGATATTACACCGGGGAGCTGTTTTTT
v_gene: TRBV12-5; abundance: -; d_gene: TRBD1; j_gene: TRBJ2-7; CDR3aa: CASGSGTALYEQYF; CDR3nt: TGTGCTAGTGGTTCCGGGACAGCCCTCTACGAGCAGTACTTC
v_gene: TRBV5-1; abundance: -; d_gene: -; j_gene: TRBJ1-1; CDR3aa: CASSSTALNTEAFF; CDR3nt: TGCGCCAGCAGCTCGACCGCCTTGAACACTGAAGCTTTCTTT
v_gene: TRBV10-3; abundance: -; d_gene: -; j_gene: TRBJ1-1; CDR3aa: CAAIQGNTEAFF; CDR3nt: TGTGCCGCCATCCAGGGGAACACTGAAGCTTTCTTT
v_gene: TRBV10-3; abundance: -; d_gene: -; j_gene: TRBJ2-7; CDR3aa: CAISGVVNEQYF; CDR3nt: TGTGCCATCAGTGGGGTAGTAAACGAGCAGTACTTC
v_gene: TRBV5-6; abundance: -; d_gene: TRBD2; j_gene: TRBJ2-1; CDR3aa: CASSLIGSGVYNEQFF; CDR3nt: TGTGCCAGCAGCTTGATTGGTAGCGGGGTCTACAATGAGCAGTTCTTC
v_gene: TRBV6-1; abundance: few; d_gene: TRBD2; j_gene: TRBJ2-5; CDR3aa: CATLTGGDPQETQYF; CDR3nt: TGTGCCACCTTAACGGGGGGGGACCCACAAGAGACCCAGTACTTC
v_gene: TRBV5-4; abundance: -; d_gene: -; j_gene: TRBJ2-4; CDR3aa: CASSLDSATGRPYF; CDR3nt: TGTGCCAGCAGCTTGGATTCTGCGACAGGTCGCCCGTACTTC
v_gene: TRBV15; abundance: -; d_gene: TRBD1; j_gene: TRBJ1-4; CDR3aa: CATSRTGGGEKLFF; CDR3nt: TGTGCCACCAGCAGGACAGGGGGAGGTGAAAAACTGTTTTTT
v_gene: TRBV7-8; abundance: -; d_gene: -; j_gene: TRBJ2-3; CDR3aa: CASSLADPFTDTQYF; CDR3nt: TGTGCCAGCAGCTTAGCCGATCCCTTCACAGATACGCAGTATTTT
v_gene: TRBV6-1; abundance: -; d_gene: -; j_gene: TRBJ2-5; CDR3aa: CASTPLQGWETQYF; CDR3nt: TGTGCCAGCACGCCCTTACAGGGCTGGGAGACCCAGTACTTC
v_gene: TRBV10-3; abundance: once; d_gene: -; j_gene: TRBJ2-1; CDR3aa: CAISGGDLGAYNEQFF; CDR3nt: TGTGCCATCAGTGGAGGGGACTTAGGGGCCTACAATGAGCAGTTCTTC
v_gene: TRBV19; abundance: -; d_gene: -; j_gene: TRBJ2-7; CDR3aa: CASRPRPSSYEQYF; CDR3nt: TGTGCCAGTAGACCCCGCCCGAGCTCCTACGAGCAGTACTTC
v_gene: TRBV19; abundance: -; d_gene: TRBD1; j_gene: TRBJ1-1; CDR3aa: CASIPGGLFGAFF; CDR3nt: TGTGCCAGTATACCAGGGGGCTTATTCGGAGCTTTCTTT
v_gene: TRBV20-1; abundance: -; d_gene: -; j_gene: TRBJ1-1; CDR3aa: CSARDPLKAFF; CDR3nt: TGCAGTGCTAGAGACCCTCTTAAAGCTTTCTTT
v_gene: TRBV28; abundance: -; d_gene: -; j_gene: TRBJ1-1; CDR3aa: CASSSSDRTEAFF; CDR3nt: TGTGCCAGCAGCTCATCAGATCGAACTGAAGCTTTCTTT
v_gene: TRBV7-8; abundance: once; d_gene: -; j_gene: TRBJ2-3; CDR3aa: CASSRAFSTDTQYF; CDR3nt: TGTGCCAGCAGCCGCGCCTTTTCCACAGATACGCAGTATTTT
v_gene: TRBV7-8; abundance: few; d_gene: -; j_gene: TRBJ2-1; CDR3aa: CASSKLGGTTYNEQFF; CDR3nt: TGTGCCAGCAGCAAGCTAGGGGGGACTACCTACAATGAGCAGTTCTTC
v_gene: TRBV7-2; abundance: -; d_gene: TRBD2; j_gene: TRBJ2-1; CDR3aa: CASSLGGGTAYNEQFF; CDR3nt: TGTGCCAGCAGCTTAGGGGGGGGGACCGCCTACAATGAGCAGTTCTTC
v_gene: TRBV6-5; abundance: -; d_gene: -; j_gene: TRBJ1-1; CDR3aa: CASSRSKAEAFF; CDR3nt: TGTGCCAGCAGCAGAAGCAAGGCTGAAGCTTTCTTT
v_gene: TRBV5-1; abundance: once; d_gene: TRBD2; j_gene: TRBJ2-7; CDR3aa: CASSPGGGLGYEQYF; CDR3nt: TGCGCCAGCAGCCCGGGAGGAGGGTTGGGCTACGAGCAGTACTTC
v_gene: TRBV1; abundance: few; d_gene: -; j_gene: TRBJ2-7; CDR3aa: CTSSQDAGTLYEQYF; CDR3nt: TGCACCAGCAGCCAAGACGCAGGAACCCTCTACGAGCAGTACTTC
v_gene: TRBV5-1; abundance: -; d_gene: -; j_gene: TRBJ1-3; CDR3aa: CASSLRGNSGNTIYF; CDR3nt: TGCGCCAGCAGCTTGCGAGGAAACTCTGGAAACACCATATATTTT
v_gene: TRBV4-1; abundance: -; d_gene: -; j_gene: TRBJ2-2; CDR3aa: CASSLKGGELFF; CDR3nt: TGCGCCAGCAGCCTCAAGGGGGGGGAGCTGTTTTTT
v_gene: TRBV2; abundance: -; d_gene: TRBD1; j_gene: TRBJ2-7; CDR3aa: CASMAGTGGNEQYF; CDR3nt: TGTGCCAGTATGGCCGGGACAGGGGGCAACGAGCAGTACTTC
v_gene: TRBV7-9; abundance: few; d_gene: -; j_gene: TRBJ1-4; CDR3aa: CASSRLGGEKLFF; CDR3nt: TGTGCCAGCAGCCGACTGGGAGGAGAAAAACTGTTTTTT
v_gene: TRBV5-1; abundance: -; d_gene: -; j_gene: TRBJ2-5; CDR3aa: CASSLVGPAETQYF; CDR3nt: TGCGCCAGCAGCTTGGTTGGACCGGCGGAGACCCAGTACTTC